The text below deals with one TCR beta chain. The antigen is unknown. Using its own MiXCR run on the 5' RACE reads, TCRdb lists one record per CDR3 protein. The data contain about 35,000 distinct CDR3 sequences, under 25% of them singletons. V lost 11 bases to trimming and J lost 5 bases, with 16 bases between them. The germline CDR1 and CDR2 sequences are LNHNV and YYDKDF (reference sequence). This CDR3 spans 13 amino acids. The entry originates in a study of T-cell memory formation after mild COVID-19. Study-level findings and limits: Several responding clones turned up in pre-infection memory, indicating that cross-reactive memory may have taken part.

V usage is TRBV15 and J usage is TRBJ2-1; D perhaps matches TRBD2 (5 bases). This sequence originates from an adult who had mild COVID-19 (a few samples of this study predate the infection). Cell type and time point are not known. Sequenced input: PBMCs or a T cell subset sorted from them (not recorded which). The CDR3 spells CASGPADNNEQFF. The DNA of the CDR3 is TGTGCCTCCGGTCCAGCGGATAACAATGAGCAGTTCTTC.